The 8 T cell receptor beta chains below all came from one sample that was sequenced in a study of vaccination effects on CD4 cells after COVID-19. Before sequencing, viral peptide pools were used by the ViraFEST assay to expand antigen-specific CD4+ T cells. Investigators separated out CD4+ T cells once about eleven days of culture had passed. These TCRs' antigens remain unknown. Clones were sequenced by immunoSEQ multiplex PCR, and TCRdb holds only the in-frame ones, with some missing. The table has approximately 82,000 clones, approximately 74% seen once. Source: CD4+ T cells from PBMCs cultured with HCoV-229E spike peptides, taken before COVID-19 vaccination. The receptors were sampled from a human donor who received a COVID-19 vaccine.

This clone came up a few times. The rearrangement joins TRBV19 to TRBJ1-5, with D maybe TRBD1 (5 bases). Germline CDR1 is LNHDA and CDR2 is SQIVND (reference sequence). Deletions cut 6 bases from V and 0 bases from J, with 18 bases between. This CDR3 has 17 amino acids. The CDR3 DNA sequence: TGTGCCAGTAGCCCCCGGGACGGAAGTTATAGCAATCAGCCCCAGCATTTT. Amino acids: CASSPRDGSYSNQPQHF.

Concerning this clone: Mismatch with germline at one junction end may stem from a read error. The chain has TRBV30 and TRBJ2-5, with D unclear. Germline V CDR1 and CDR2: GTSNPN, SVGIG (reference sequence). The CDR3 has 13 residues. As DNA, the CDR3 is TGTGCCTGGAGTCGGAACTTGAGAGAGGCCCAGTACTTC. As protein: CAWSRNLREAQYF.

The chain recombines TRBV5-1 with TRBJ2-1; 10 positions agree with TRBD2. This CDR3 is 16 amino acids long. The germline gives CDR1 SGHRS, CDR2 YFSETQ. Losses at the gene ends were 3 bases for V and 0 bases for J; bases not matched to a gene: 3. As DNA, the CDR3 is TGCGCCAGCAGCTGGACTAGCGGCTCCTCCTACAATGAGCAGTTCTTC. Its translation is CASSWTSGSSYNEQFF. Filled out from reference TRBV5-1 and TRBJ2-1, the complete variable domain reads KAGVTQTPRYLIKTRGQQVTLSCSPISGHRSVSWYQQTPGQGLQFLFEYFSETQRNKGNFPGRFSGRQFSNSRSEMNVSTLELGDSALYLCASSWTSGSSYNEQFFGPGTRLTVL.

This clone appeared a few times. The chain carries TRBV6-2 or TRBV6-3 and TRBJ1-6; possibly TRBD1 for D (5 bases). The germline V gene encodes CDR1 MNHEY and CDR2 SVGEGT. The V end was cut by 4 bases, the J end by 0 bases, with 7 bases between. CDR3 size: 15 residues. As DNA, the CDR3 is TGTGCCAGCAGTTTCGACAGCTCCTATAATTCACCCCTCCACTTT. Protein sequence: CASSFDSSYNSPLHF.

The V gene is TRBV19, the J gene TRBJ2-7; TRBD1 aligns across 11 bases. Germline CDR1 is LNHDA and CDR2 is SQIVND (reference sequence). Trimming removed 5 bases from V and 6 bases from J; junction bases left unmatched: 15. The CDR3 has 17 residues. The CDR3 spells CASSVKSGTGGGGEQYV. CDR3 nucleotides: TGTGCCAGTAGTGTGAAATCCGGGACAGGGGGTGGAGGCGAGCAGTACGTC.

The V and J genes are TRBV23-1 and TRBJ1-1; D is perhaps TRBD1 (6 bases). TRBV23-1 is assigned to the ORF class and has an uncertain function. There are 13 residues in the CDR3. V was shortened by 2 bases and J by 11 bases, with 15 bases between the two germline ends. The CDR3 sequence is CASSQGFGTMAFF. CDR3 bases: TGCGCCAGCAGTCAAGGGTTCGGGACAATGGCTTTCTTT.

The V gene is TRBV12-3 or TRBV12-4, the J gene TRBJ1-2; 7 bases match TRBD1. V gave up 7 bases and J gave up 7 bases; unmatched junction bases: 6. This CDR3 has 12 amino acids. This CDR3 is CASTHTGAGYTF. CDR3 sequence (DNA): TGTGCCAGCACTCACACAGGGGCTGGCTACACCTTC.

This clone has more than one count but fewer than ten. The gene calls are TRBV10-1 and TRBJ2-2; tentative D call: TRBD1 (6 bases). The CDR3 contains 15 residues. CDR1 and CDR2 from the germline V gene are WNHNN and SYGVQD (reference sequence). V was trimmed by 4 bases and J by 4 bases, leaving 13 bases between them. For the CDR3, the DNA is TGCGCCAGCAGTGCGGGACACGGAGTCACCGGGGAGCTGTTTTTT. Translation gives CASSAGHGVTGELFF.